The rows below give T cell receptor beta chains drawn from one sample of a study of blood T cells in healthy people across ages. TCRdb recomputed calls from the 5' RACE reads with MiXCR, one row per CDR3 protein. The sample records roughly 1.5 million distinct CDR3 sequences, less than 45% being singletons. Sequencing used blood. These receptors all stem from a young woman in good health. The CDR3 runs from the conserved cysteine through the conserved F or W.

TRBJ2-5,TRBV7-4,CASSLARGVRVSGQETQYF
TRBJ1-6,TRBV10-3,CAISDPGDNSPLHF
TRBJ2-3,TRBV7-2,CASSILAGGSDTQYF
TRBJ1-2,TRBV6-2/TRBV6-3,CASRTNRGPGYGYTF
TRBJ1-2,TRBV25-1,CASSAHHSEDRVITF
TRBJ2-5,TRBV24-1,CATSDLNRGQETQYF
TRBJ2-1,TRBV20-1,CSAPRVSWRDFDNEQFF
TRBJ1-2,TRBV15,CATSRERDPRWYGYTF
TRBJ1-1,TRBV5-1,CASSRPGTGLGTEAFF
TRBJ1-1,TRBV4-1,CASSHPPGGAEAFF
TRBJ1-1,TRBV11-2,CASSLATGVYTEAFF
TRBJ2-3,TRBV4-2,CASSQDAGYTDTQYF
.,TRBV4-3,CASSQLVSRNEQYF
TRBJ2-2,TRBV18,CASSPEVAGELFF
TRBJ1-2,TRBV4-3,CASSHGGSYGYTF
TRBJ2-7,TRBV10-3,CATRDSYEQYF
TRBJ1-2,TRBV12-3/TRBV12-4,CASRQGGSGYTF
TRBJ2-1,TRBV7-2,CASSGGHNEQFF
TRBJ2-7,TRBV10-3,CAIRGGLADEQYF
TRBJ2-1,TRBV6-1,CATRPGGSGSNEQFF
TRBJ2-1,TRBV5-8,CASSTGTGTYNEQFF
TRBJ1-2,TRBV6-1,CASSSSAGHTF
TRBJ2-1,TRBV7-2,CASSLPTGSQPAYSYNEQFF
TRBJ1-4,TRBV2,CASNPPGQGNEKLFF
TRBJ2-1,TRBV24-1,CATSDQGLVGDEQFF
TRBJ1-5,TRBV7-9,CASSLLGGWAQHF
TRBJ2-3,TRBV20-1,CSAGHPATDTQYF
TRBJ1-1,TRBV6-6,CASSYTGGSTNAEAFF
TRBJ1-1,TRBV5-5,CASSWGVTPNTEAFF
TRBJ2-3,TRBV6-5,CASSCTGGSTDTQYF
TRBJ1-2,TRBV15,CATSRDFGSPGYTF
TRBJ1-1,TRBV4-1,CASSQSRVLNTEAFF
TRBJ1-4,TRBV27,CASSLFGVGEKLFF
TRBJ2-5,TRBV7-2,CASSKRSETQYF
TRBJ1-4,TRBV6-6,CASTDRGQRNEKLFF
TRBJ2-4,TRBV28,CASSFGYERYF
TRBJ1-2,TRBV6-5,CASSYEGMGQGGGYTF
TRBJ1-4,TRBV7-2,CASRDRGGNEKLFF
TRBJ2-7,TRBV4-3,CASSQVPGEQYF
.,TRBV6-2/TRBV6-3,CVSSSYTYEQYF
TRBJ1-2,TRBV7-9,CASSDPGTGLHGYTF
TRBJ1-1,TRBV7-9,CASTQGSNTEAFF
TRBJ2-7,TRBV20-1,CSARNGQGYEEQYF
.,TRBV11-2,CASSLFLRGSSYNEQYF
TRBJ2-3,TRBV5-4,CASNAGTGSTDTQYF
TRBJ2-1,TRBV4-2,CASIGVGQGYNEQFF
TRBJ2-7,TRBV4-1,CASSQEWAGGTYEQYF
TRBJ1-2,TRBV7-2,CASSVVAGTNYGYTF
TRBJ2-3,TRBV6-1,CASSEVGYGDTQYF
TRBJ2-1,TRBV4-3,CASSQVLASEGNEQFF
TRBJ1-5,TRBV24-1,CATSDLRSDGSNQPQHF
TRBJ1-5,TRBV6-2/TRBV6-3,CASRATGQPLNSYSNQPQHF
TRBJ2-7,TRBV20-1,CSARLVKYEQYF
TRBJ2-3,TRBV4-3,CASSQDNSGGTSTDTQYF
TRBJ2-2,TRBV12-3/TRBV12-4,CASRPGLATGELFF
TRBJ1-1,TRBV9,CASSVPSGTANTEAFF
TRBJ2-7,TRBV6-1,CASRLTSAAYNEQYF
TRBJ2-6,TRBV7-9,CASSYERVGANVLTF
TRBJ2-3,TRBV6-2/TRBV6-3,CASSPTSQPGTQYF